This T cell receptor beta chain stems from a study of neurological immune-mediated disorders. TCRdb reanalysed the 5' RACE reads using MiXCR and keeps one entry per CDR3 protein. The sample holds under 90,000 distinct CDR3 sequences; about 9.4% are singletons and the top ten take about 1.8%. General study findings and limits: There were no CDR3 amino acid sequences shared by expanded clones across subjects, a result suggesting private repertoires in all groups.

The CDR3 extends over 14 amino acids. The germline V gene encodes CDR1 SGDLS and CDR2 YYNGEE. V was trimmed by 4 bases and J by 2 bases, leaving 7 bases between them. In its sample, this clonotype was seen many times. Its antigen is unknown. The sequencing sample was made of PBMCs. This sequence was found in a middle-aged man in good health. The gene calls are TRBV9 and TRBJ2-6; D possibly uses TRBD1 or TRBD2 (5 bases each). CDR3 loop: CASSKGPGANVLTF. CDR3 nucleotides: TGTGCCAGCAGCAAGGGACCTGGGGCCAACGTCCTGACTTTC.